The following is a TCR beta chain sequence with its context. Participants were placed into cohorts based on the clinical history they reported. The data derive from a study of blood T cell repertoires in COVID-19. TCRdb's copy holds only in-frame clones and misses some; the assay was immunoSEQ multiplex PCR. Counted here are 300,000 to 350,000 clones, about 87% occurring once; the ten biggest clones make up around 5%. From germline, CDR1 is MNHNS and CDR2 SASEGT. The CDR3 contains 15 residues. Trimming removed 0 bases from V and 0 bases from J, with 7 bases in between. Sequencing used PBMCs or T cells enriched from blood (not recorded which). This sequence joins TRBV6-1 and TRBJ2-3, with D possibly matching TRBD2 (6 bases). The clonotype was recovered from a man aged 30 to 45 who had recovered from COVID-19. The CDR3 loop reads CASSEAAGSTDTQYF. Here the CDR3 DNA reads TGTGCCAGCAGTGAAGCGGCGGGGAGCACAGATACGCAGTATTTT.